What follows are 14 T cell receptor beta chains derived from one specimen sequenced in a study of blood T cell repertoires in COVID-19. TCRdb's copy holds only in-frame clones and misses some; the assay was immunoSEQ multiplex PCR. The table has about 240,000 clones, 70% to 90% seen once. The sample consisted of peripheral blood. These receptors all come from a middle-aged woman who had recovered from COVID-19.

Concerning this clone: This sample also contains other DNA sequences that code for the same CDR3. The chain combines TRBV11-2 with TRBJ1-1; weak D call: TRBD1 (5 bases). The CDR3 length is 11 residues. V lost 5 bases to trimming and J lost 5 bases, with 6 bases between them. CDR1 SGHAT and CDR2 FQNNGV come from the germline V gene. DNA for the CDR3: TGTGCCAGCAGCCCAGGGACTGAAGCTTTCTTT. Translating it yields CASSPGTEAFF.

The chain recombines TRBV5-1 with TRBJ2-5; weak D call: TRBD2 (6 bases). The germline CDR1 and CDR2 sequences are SGHRS and YFSETQ. Between the trimmed V and J ends, which lost 0 bases and 7 bases, there was a span of 16 bases. The CDR3 runs 15 residues. The chain's CDR3 is CASSLGGLTEGTQYF. CDR3 DNA: TGCGCCAGCAGCTTGGGTGGTCTCACGGAGGGGACCCAGTACTTC.

CDR3 sequence reads: CAWRPLAGGTNEQFF. The CDR3 DNA is TGTGCCTGGAGGCCCCTAGCGGGAGGGACCAATGAGCAGTTCTTC. The chain combines TRBV30 with TRBJ2-1; TRBD2 aligns across 12 bases. V shed 3 bases and J 6 bases; nucleotides not matched to a gene: 6. The CDR3 runs to 15 residues. Germline CDR1 GTSNPN, CDR2 SVGIG (reference sequence).

The chain couples TRBV7-3 to TRBJ2-1; 9 bases align to TRBD2. CDR3 length: 15 amino acids. The germline CDR1 and CDR2 sequences are SGHTA and FQGTGA. The ends lost 1 base at V and 12 bases at J; junction bases unmatched: 10. This CDR3 reads CASSLRASGILGQFF. The CDR3 bases are TGTGCCAGCAGCTTAAGGGCTAGCGGGATCTTGGGGCAGTTCTTC.

V gene TRBV7-6 combines with J gene TRBJ2-5; a weak D match, TRBD1 (5 bases). V was trimmed by 0 bases and J by 1 base, leaving 9 bases between them. CDR1 is SGHVS, CDR2 FNYEAQ, per germline. The CDR3 consists of 15 residues. CDR3 in amino acids: CASSLAGLGQETQYF. As DNA, the CDR3 is TGTGCCAGCAGCTTAGCGGGGCTGGGCCAAGAGACCCAGTACTTC.

The chain uses TRBV30 and TRBJ2-3; TRBD1 matches 8 bases. Germline CDR1 and CDR2: GTSNPN and SVGIG (reference sequence). This CDR3 region has 13 residues. The junction had 7 bases not matched to a gene; V was cut back by 3 bases and J by 8 bases. The chain's CDR3 is CAWRHTGGTTQYF. The CDR3 bases are TGTGCCTGGAGGCACACAGGGGGGACTACGCAGTATTTT.

The V call is TRBV10-3, the J call TRBJ2-7; 9 positions agree with TRBD2. Looked up from germline, CDR1 is ENHRY and CDR2 is SYGVKD. CDR3 size: 12 residues. The J segment lost 6 bases and the V segment lost 9 bases, leaving 6 bases of the junction unmatched. CDR3 coding DNA: TGTGCCATTTCTAGCGGGACTACCGAGCAGTACTTC. Translation: CAISSGTTEQYF.

The J gene is TRBJ2-1, the V gene TRBV5-1; the D gene is possibly TRBD2 (5 bases). The germline gives CDR1 SGHRS, CDR2 YFSETQ. There are 14 residues in the CDR3. V was pared by 4 bases and J by 8 bases, with 16 bases between. The CDR3 nucleotides are TGCGCCAGCAGCCAAGGGTTAACTAGGGATGAGCAGTTCTTC. It encodes CASSQGLTRDEQFF.

The chain uses TRBV7-2 and TRBJ2-1, with a possible D match to TRBD1 (5 bases). The CDR3 contains 15 residues. Trimming shortened V by 1 base and J by 7 bases, and 14 bases separated the two germline ends. CDR1 is SGHTA and CDR2 is FQGNSA in the germline V gene. The CDR3 loop is CASSLDGASLNEQFF. CDR3 sequence (DNA): TGTGCCAGCAGCTTAGATGGGGCCTCGCTGAATGAGCAGTTCTTC.

V usage is TRBV18 and J usage is TRBJ1-6; the D gene is possibly TRBD1 (6 bases). The CDR3 sequence is 12 residues long. Germline CDR1 is KGHSH and CDR2 is LQKENI. The ends were cut back, 3 bases at V and 14 bases at J, with 11 bases in the middle. CDR3 region: CASSPGGATLHF. CDR3 bases: TGTGCCAGCTCACCCGGGGGGGCAACCCTCCACTTT.

This chain uses TRBV6-1 with TRBJ1-1; 8 positions agree with TRBD1. This CDR3 spans 19 amino acids. With 4 bases clipped from V and 0 bases from J, the junction kept 16 bases outside the gene matches. In germline, CDR1 is MNHNS, CDR2 SASEGT. CDR3 sequence reads: CASSARPGQGASMNTEAFF. The CDR3 DNA reads TGTGCCAGCAGTGCCCGTCCCGGACAGGGAGCCTCAATGAACACTGAAGCTTTCTTT.

The chain has TRBV5-1 and TRBJ1-1; a weak D match, TRBD1 (6 bases). Trimming shortened V by 4 bases and J by 5 bases, and 12 bases separated the two germline ends. Germline V lookup: CDR1 SGHRS, CDR2 YFSETQ. The CDR3 sequence is 13 residues long. This chain's CDR3 is CASSVTGRTEAFF. The CDR3 DNA follows: TGCGCCAGCAGCGTGACAGGCCGGACTGAAGCTTTCTTT.

The chain joins TRBV19 to TRBJ2-7, with 9 bases matching TRBD2. Germline lookup yields CDR1 LNHDA and CDR2 SQIVND (reference sequence). This CDR3 is built from 15 residues. V dropped 5 bases and J dropped 7; count of bases not matched to a gene: 12. The chain's CDR3 is CASSPLAGPSGEQYF. The CDR3 nucleotides are TGTGCCAGTAGTCCCCTAGCGGGGCCCAGTGGGGAGCAGTACTTC.

In its sample, this clone was seen once. V usage is TRBV5-1 and J usage is TRBJ2-1; 7 bases fit TRBD1. The CDR3 is made up of 15 amino acids. Germline lookup yields CDR1 SGHRS and CDR2 YFSETQ. V was pared by 0 bases and J by 4 bases, with 4 bases of the junction left unmatched. CDR3 region: CASSLGQGRYNEQFF. The CDR3 DNA reads as TGCGCCAGCAGCTTGGGACAGGGCCGGTACAATGAGCAGTTCTTC.